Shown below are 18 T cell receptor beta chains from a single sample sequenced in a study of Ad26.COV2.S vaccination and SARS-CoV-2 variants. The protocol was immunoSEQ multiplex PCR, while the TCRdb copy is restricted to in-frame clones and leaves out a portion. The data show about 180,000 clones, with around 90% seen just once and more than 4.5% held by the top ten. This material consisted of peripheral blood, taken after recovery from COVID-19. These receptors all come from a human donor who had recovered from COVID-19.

The CDR3 loop is CASSGGYEQYF. The DNA of the CDR3 is TGTGCCAGCAGTGGAGGGTACGAGCAGTACTTC. The chain uses TRBV14 and TRBJ2-7, with TRBD2 as a possible D gene (6 bases). Germline CDR1 is SGHDN and CDR2 is FVKESK. This CDR3 contains 11 residues. Trimming cost V 6 bases and J 4 bases, with 7 bases left between them.

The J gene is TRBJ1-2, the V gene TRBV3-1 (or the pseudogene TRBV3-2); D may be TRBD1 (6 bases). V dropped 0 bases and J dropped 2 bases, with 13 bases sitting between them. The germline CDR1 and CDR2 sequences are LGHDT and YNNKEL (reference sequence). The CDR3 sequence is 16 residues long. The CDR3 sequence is CASSQDRGGDNYGYTF. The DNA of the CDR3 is TGTGCCAGCAGCCAAGATAGGGGGGGAGACAACTATGGCTACACCTTC.

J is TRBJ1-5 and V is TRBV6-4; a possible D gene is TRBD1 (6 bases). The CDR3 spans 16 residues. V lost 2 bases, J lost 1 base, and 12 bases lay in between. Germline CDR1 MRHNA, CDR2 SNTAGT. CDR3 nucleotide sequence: TGTGCCAGCAGTGACAACGACAGGTTAAGCAATCAGCCCCAGCATTTT. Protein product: CASSDNDRLSNQPQHF.

The CDR3 nucleotides read TGTGCCAGCAGGGGGGCAGAGGAGACCCAGTACTTC. Translating gives CASRGAEETQYF. This rearrangement joins TRBV11-3 to TRBJ2-5; TRBD1 might be the D (6 bases). This CDR3 comprises 12 residues. Trimming cost V 6 bases and J 5 bases, with 10 bases left between them. The V gene's germline CDR1 is SGHNT and CDR2 YENEEA.

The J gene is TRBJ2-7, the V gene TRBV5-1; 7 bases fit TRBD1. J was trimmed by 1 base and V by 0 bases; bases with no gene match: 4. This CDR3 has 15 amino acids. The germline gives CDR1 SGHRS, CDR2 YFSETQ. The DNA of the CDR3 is TGCGCCAGCAGCTTGGGACAGGGCTTTTCCTACGAGCAGTACTTC. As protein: CASSLGQGFSYEQYF.

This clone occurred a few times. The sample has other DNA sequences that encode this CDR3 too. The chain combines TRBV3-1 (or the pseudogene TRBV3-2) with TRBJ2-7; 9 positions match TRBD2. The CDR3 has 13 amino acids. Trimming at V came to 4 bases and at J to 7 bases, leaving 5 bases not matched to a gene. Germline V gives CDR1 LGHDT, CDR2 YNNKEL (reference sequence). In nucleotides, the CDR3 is TGTGCCAGCAGCCCCCGAGCGGGAGGAGAGCAGTACTTC. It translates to CASSPRAGGEQYF.

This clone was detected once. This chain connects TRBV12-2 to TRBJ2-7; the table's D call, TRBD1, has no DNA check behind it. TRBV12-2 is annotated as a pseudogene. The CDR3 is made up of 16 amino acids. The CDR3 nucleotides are TGTGCAAGTCGCTTCAGTCAGGGGGTAGAAGCCTACGAGCAGTACTTC. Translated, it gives CASRFSQGVEAYEQYF.

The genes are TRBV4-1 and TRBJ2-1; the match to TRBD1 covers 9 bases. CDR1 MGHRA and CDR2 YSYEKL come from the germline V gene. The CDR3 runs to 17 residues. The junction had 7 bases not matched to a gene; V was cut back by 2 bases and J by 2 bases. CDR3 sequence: CASSQRSGQGPYNEQFF. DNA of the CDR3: TGCGCCAGCAGCCAACGCTCGGGACAGGGTCCCTACAATGAGCAGTTCTTC.

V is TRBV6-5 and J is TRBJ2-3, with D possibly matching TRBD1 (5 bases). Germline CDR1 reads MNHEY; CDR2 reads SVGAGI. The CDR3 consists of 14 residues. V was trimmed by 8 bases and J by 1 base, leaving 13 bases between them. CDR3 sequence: CASVRGRGTDTQYF. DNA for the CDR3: TGTGCCAGCGTTCGAGGCAGGGGCACAGATACGCAGTATTTT.

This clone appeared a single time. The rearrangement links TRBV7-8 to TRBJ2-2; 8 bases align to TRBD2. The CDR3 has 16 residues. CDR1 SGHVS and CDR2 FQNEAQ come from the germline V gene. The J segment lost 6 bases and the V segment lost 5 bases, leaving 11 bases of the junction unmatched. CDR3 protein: CASSPSGGARAGELFF. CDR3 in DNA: TGTGCCAGCAGCCCCTCGGGGGGGGCCCGGGCCGGGGAGCTGTTTTTT.

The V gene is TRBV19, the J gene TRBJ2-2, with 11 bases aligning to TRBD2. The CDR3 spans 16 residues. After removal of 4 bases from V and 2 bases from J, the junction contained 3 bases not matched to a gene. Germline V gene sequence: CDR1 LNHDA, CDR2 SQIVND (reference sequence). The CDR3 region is CASSRLAGLNTGELFF. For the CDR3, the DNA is TGTGCCAGTAGTAGACTAGCGGGGCTTAACACCGGGGAGCTGTTTTTT.

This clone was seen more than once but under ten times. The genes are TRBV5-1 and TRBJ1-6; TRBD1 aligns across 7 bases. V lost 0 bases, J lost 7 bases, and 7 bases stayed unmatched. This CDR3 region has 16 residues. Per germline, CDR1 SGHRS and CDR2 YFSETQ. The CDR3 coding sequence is TGCGCCAGCAGCTTGGTGGTACAGGGGCAAAATTCACCCCTCCACTTT. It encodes CASSLVVQGQNSPLHF.

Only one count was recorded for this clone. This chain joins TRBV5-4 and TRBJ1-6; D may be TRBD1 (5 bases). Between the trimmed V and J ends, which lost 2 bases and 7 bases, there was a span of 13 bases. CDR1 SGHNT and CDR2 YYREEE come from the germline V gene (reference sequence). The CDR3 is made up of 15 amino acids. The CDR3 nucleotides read TGTGCCAGCAGCTTAAGACTCGGGGGAAATTCACCCCTCCACTTT. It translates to CASSLRLGGNSPLHF.

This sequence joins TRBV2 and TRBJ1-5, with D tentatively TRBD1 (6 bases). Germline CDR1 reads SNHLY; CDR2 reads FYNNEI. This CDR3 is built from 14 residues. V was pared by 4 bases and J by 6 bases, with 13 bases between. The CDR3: CASSGVIQGQPQHF. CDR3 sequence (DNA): TGTGCCAGCAGTGGGGTCATACAGGGTCAGCCCCAGCATTTT.

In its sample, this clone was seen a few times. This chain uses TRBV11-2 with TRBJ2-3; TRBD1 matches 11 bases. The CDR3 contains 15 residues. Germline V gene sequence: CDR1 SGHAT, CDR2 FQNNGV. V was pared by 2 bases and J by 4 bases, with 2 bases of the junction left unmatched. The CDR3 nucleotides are TGTGCCAGCAGCTTACGGGACAGGGGGGCAGATACGCAGTATTTT. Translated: CASSLRDRGADTQYF.

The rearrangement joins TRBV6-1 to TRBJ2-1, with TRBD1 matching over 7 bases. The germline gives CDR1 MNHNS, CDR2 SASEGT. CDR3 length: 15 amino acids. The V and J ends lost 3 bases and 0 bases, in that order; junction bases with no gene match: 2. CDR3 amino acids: CASSDRGPSYNEQFF. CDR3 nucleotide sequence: TGTGCCAGCAGTGATAGGGGGCCCTCCTACAATGAGCAGTTCTTC.

This CDR3 reads CASRLQIHYEQYF. DNA of the CDR3: TGTGCCAGCAGGCTGCAGATACACTACGAGCAGTACTTC. This rearrangement joins TRBV27 to TRBJ2-7; D call uncertain. The CDR3 has 13 residues. V dropped 6 bases and J dropped 3 bases, with 12 bases sitting between them. Per germline, CDR1 MNHEY and CDR2 SMNVEV (reference sequence).

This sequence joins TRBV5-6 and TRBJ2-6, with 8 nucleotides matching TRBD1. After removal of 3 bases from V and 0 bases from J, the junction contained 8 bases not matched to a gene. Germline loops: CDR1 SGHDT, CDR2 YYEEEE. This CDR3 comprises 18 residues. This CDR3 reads CASSSDRGFYSGANVLTF. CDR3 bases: TGTGCCAGCAGCTCAGACAGGGGATTCTACTCTGGGGCCAACGTCCTGACTTTC.